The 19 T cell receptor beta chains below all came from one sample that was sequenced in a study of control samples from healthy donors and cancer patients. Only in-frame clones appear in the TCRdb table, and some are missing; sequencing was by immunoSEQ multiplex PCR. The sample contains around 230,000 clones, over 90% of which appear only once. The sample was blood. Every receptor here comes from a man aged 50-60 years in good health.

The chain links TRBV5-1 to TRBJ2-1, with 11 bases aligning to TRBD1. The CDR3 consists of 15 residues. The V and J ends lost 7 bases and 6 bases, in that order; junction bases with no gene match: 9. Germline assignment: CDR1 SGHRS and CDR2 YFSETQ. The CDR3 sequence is CASLLGQGARNEQFF. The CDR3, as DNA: TGCGCCAGCTTACTTGGACAGGGGGCGCGCAATGAGCAGTTCTTC.

CDR3 region: CASSFGGQGNYQPQHF. In nucleotides, the CDR3 is TGTGCCAGCAGCTTTGGGGGTCAGGGGAACTATCAGCCCCAGCATTTT. V and J are TRBV12-1 and TRBJ1-5; TRBD1, as called in the table, went unchecked against the DNA. TRBV12-1 is a recognized pseudogene. This CDR3 has 16 amino acids.

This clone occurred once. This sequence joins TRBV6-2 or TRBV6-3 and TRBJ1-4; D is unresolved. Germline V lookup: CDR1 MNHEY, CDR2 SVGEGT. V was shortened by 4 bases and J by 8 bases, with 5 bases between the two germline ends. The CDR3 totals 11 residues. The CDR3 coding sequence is TGTGCCAGCAGTTTCTCCGAAAAACTGTTTTTT. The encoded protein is CASSFSEKLFF.

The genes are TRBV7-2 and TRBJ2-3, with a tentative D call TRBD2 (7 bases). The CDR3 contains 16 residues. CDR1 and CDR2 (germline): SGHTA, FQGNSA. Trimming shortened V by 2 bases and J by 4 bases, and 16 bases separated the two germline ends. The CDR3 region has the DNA TGTGCCAGCAGCTTAAGGGGGGGGGCGATCCCAGATACGCAGTATTTT. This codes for CASSLRGGAIPDTQYF.

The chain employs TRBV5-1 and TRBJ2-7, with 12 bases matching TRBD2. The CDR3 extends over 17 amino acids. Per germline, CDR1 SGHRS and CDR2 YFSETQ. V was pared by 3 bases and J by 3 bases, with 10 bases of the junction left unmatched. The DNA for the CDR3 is TGCGCCAGCAGCTCCCGACTAGCGGGGGTTCCTCTCTACGAGCAGTACTTC. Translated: CASSSRLAGVPLYEQYF. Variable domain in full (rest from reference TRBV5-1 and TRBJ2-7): KAGVTQTPRYLIKTRGQQVTLSCSPISGHRSVSWYQQTPGQGLQFLFEYFSETQRNKGNFPGRFSGRQFSNSRSEMNVSTLELGDSALYLCASSSRLAGVPLYEQYFGPGTRLTVT.

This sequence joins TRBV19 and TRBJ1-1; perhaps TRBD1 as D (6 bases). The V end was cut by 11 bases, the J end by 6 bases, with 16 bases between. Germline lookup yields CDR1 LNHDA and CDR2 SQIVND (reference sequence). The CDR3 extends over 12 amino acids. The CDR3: CASKRDTSEAFF. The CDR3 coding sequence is TGTGCCTCTAAGAGGGACACATCTGAAGCTTTCTTT. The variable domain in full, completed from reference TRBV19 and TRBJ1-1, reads DGGITQSPKYLFRKEGQNVTLSCEQNLNHDAMYWYRQDPGQGLRLIYYSQIVNDFQKGDIAEGYSVSREKKESFPLTVTSAQKNPTAFYLCASKRDTSEAFFGQGTRLTVV.

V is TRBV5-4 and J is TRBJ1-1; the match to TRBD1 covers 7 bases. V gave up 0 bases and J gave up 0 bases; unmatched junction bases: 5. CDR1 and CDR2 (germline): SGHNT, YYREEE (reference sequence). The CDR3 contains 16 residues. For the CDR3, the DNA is TGTGCCAGCAGCTTGGTTTCAGGGGGGATGAACACTGAAGCTTTCTTT. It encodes CASSLVSGGMNTEAFF.

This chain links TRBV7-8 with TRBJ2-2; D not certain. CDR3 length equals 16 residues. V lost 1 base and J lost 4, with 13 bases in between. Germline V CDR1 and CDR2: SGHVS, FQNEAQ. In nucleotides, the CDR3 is TGTGCCAGCAGCTTAGGCCCACTCACCAGCACCGGGGAGCTGTTTTTT. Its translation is CASSLGPLTSTGELFF.

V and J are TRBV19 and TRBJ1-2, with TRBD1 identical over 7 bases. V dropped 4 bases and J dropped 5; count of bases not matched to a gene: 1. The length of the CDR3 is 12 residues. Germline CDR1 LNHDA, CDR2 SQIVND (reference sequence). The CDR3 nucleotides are TGTGCCAGTAGTACAGGGGGATATGGCTACACCTTC. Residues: CASSTGGYGYTF.

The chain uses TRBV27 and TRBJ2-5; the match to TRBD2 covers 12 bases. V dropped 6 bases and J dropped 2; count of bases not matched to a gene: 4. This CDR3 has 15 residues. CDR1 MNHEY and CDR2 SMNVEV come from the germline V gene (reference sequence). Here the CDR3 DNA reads TGTGCCAGCAGCTCTCTAGCGGGGGGGCAAGAGACCCAGTACTTC. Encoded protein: CASSSLAGGQETQYF.

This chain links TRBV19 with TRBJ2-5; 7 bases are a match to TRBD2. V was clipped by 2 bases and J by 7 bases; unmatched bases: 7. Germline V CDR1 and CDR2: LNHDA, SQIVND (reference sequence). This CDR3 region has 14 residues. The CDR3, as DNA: TGTGCCAGTAGTATATGGGGCAGGGAGGGGACCCAGTACTTC. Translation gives CASSIWGREGTQYF. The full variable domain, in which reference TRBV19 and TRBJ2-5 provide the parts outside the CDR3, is DGGITQSPKYLFRKEGQNVTLSCEQNLNHDAMYWYRQDPGQGLRLIYYSQIVNDFQKGDIAEGYSVSREKKESFPLTVTSAQKNPTAFYLCASSIWGREGTQYFGPGTRLLVL.

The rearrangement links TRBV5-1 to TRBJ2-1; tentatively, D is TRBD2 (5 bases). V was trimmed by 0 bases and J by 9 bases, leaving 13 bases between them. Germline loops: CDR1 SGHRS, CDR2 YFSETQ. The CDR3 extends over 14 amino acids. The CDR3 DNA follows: TGCGCCAGCAGCTTGGAAGTAAGCGGTCGTGAGCAGTTCTTC. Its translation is CASSLEVSGREQFF.

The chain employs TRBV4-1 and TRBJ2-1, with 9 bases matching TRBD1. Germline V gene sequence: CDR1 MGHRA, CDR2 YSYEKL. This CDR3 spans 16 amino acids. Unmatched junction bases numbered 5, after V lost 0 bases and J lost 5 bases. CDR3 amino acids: CASSQEGYRGHNEQFF. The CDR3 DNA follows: TGCGCCAGCAGCCAAGAGGGGTACAGGGGGCACAATGAGCAGTTCTTC.

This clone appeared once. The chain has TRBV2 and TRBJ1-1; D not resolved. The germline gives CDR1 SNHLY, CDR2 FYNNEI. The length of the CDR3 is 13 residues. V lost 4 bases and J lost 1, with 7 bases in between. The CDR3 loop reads CASSGIRNTEAFF. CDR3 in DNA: TGTGCCAGCAGTGGTATTAGGAACACTGAAGCTTTCTTT.

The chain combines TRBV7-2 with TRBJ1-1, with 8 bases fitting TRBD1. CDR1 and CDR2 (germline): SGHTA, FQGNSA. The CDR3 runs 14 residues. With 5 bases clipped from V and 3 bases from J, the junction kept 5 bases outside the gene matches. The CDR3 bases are TGTGCCAGCAGCCCGACAGGGGAACACACTGAAGCTTTCTTT. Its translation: CASSPTGEHTEAFF.

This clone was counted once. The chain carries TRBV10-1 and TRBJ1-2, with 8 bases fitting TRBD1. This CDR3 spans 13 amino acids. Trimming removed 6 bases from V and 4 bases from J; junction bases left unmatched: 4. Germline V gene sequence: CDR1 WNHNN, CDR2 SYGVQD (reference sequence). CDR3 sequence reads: CASSPGQGYGYTF. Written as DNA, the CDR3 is TGCGCCAGCAGCCCTGGACAGGGCTATGGCTACACCTTC.

The CDR3 protein is CASRDTGNTEAFF. The CDR3 DNA reads as TGCGCCAGCAGGGATACAGGTAACACTGAAGCTTTCTTT. The V gene is TRBV5-1, the J gene TRBJ1-1; tentatively, D is TRBD1 (5 bases). The CDR3 has 13 residues. Between the trimmed V and J ends, which lost 5 bases and 2 bases, there was a span of 10 bases. CDR1 is SGHRS, CDR2 YFSETQ, per germline.

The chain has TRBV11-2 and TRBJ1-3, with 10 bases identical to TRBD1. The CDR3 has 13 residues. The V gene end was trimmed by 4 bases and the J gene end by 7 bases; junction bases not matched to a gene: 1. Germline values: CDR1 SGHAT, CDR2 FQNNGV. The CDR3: CASSSDRGNTIYF. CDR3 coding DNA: TGTGCCAGCAGCTCGGACAGGGGGAACACCATATATTTT.

The DNA for the CDR3 is TGTGCCAGCAGCCCCAATAGGGGCTCACAGGGGCGAGAGACCCAGTACTTC. Amino acid sequence: CASSPNRGSQGRETQYF. This chain links TRBV7-2 with TRBJ2-5, with 7 bases fitting TRBD1. This CDR3 is built from 17 residues. Trimming cost V 5 bases and J 4 bases; bases outside gene matches: 16. The germline CDR1 and CDR2 sequences are SGHTA and FQGNSA.